The TCR beta chain under discussion was sequenced for a study of T cell changes during pregnancy in multiple sclerosis. CDR3 length equals 14 residues. The V end was cut by 1 base, the J end by 0 bases, with 7 bases between. Germline loops: CDR1 SGHAT, CDR2 FQNNGV. Using immunoSEQ multiplex PCR, the repertoire was profiled, and TCRdb retains in-frame clones only, with some absent. Of 80,000 to 95,000 clones listed, nearly 95% are singletons. The chain employs TRBV11-2 and TRBJ2-7; D uncertain. This clonotype was sampled from a female donor with multiple sclerosis, enrolled in a pregnancy study. Sample: peripheral blood, taken in the second trimester of pregnancy. The CDR3 DNA reads TGTGCCAGCAGCTTAGTTAGTAGCTCCTACGAGCAGTACTTC. Amino acid sequence: CASSLVSSSYEQYF.